The T cell receptor beta chain under discussion was sequenced for a study of blood T cell repertoires in COVID-19. Study in general: Researchers got acute and convalescent COVID-19 samples from the United States, Italy and Spain. PBMCs, B-cell-depleted T cells, or T cells were the source of the cDNA or gDNA that made up the material.

Trimming cost V 3 bases and J 2 bases, with 17 bases left between them. This CDR3 region has 16 residues. The germline CDR1 and CDR2 sequences are SGHRS and YFSETQ. The table came from immunoSEQ multiplex PCR; TCRdb's copy has only in-frame clones and leaves some out. The repertoire holds approximately 220,000 clones, with 80% to 90% as singletons. Sequenced input: PBMCs or T cells enriched from blood (not recorded which). The TCR sequence derives from a woman between 18 and 29 years old in a cohort exposed to, infected with or recovered from COVID-19 (not recorded which). The rearrangement links TRBV5-1 to TRBJ1-1; D gene ambiguous. The CDR3 region is CASSSGRGDLNTEAFF. For the CDR3, the DNA is TGCGCCAGCAGCTCCGGTCGCGGCGACCTAAACACTGAAGCTTTCTTT.